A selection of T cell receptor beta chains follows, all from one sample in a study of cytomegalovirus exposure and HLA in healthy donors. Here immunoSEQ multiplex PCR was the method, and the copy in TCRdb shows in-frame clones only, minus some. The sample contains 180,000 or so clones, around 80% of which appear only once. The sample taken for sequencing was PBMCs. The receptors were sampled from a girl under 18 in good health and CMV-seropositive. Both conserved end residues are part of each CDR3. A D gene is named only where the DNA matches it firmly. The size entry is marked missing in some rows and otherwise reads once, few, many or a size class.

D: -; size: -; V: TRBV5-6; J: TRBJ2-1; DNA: TGTGCCAGCGAGAGGATGGACAATGAGCAGTTCTTC; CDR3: CASERMDNEQFF
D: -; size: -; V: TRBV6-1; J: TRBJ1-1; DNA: TGTGCCAGCACCCACCTCGGGAGGGGGAACACTGAAGCTTTCTTT; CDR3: CASTHLGRGNTEAFF
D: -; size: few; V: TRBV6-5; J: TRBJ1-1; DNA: TGTGCCAGCAGTGGTAGACAGAACACTGAAGCTTTCTTT; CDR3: CASSGRQNTEAFF
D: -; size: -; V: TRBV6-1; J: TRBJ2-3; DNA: TGTGCCAGCAGTGAACAGGGCTACACAGATACGCAGTATTTT; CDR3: CASSEQGYTDTQYF
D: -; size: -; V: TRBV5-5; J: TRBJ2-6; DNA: TGTGCCAGCAGCTTGGGAGTTATCATCTCTGGGGCCAACGTCCTGACTTTC; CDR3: CASSLGVIISGANVLTF
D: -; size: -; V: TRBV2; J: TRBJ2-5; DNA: TGTGCCAGCATTGAGGGAGAAGCCCTAGAAGAGACCCAGTACTTC; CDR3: CASIEGEALEETQYF
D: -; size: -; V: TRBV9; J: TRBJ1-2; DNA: TGTGCCAGCAGCGTAGCGAACCCTAAGTATGGCTACACCTTC; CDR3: CASSVANPKYGYTF
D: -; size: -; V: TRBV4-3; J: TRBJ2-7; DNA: TGCGCCAGCAGCCAGGCGGTAGGGCTAGCTGTCTCCTACGAGCAGTACTTC; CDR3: CASSQAVGLAVSYEQYF
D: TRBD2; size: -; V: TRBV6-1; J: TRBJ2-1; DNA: TGTGCCAGCAGTGAAGTTAGCGGGAGTGTCTACAATGAGCAGTTCTTC; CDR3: CASSEVSGSVYNEQFF
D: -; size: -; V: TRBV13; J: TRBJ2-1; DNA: TGTGCCAGCAGCTCGGGCTCCTACAATGAGCAGTTCTTC; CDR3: CASSSGSYNEQFF
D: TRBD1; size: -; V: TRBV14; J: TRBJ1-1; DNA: TGTGCCCGCAAGTCCCGGACAGGGGCTGGGTCTGGGAACACTGAAGCTTTCTTT; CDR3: CARKSRTGAGSGNTEAFF
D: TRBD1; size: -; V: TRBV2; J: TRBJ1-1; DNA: TGTGCCAGCAGTGAATGGACAGGAGAAGCTTTCTTT; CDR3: CASSEWTGEAFF
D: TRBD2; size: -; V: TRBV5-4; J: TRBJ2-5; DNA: TGTGCCAGCAGCTCGGGGGGGAAGACCCAGTACTTC; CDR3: CASSSGGKTQYF
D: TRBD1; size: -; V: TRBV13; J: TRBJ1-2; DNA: TGTGCCAGCAGCGGGGACAGGGGTAGGTCATTGGACTATGGCTACACCTTC; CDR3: CASSGDRGRSLDYGYTF
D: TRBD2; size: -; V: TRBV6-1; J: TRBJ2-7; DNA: TGTGCCAGCAGTGAACGGCGAGTGGAGGGACTATTGAACTTC; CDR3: CASSERRVEGLLNF
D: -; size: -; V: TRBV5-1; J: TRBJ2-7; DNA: TGCGCCAGCAGCTTGGAGGCAGGGTCCCTCTACGAGCAGTACTTC; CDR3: CASSLEAGSLYEQYF
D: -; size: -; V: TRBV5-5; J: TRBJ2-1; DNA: TGTGCCAGCAGCTTTACGGGCGGGGCGGTTGAGCAGTTCTTC; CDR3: CASSFTGGAVEQFF
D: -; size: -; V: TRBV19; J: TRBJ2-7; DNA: TGTGCCAGTAGTATCCGACTCCAAGCCTACGAGCAGTACTTC; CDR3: CASSIRLQAYEQYF
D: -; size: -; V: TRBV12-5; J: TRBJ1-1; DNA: TGTGCTAGTGGACTCAGGACAGACACGGCAACTTTCTTT; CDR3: CASGLRTDTATFF
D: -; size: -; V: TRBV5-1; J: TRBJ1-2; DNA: TGCGCCAGCAGCTTGGCAGGGTGGGGCTACACCTTC; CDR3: CASSLAGWGYTF
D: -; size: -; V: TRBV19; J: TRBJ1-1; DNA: TGTGCCAGTAGTACCGTCCCACTAAGCACTGAAGCTTTCTTT; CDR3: CASSTVPLSTEAFF
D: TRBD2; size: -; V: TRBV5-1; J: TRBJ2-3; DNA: TGCGCCAGCAGCCGCGGACTAGGCCTTACATCGGATACGCAGTATTTT; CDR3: CASSRGLGLTSDTQYF
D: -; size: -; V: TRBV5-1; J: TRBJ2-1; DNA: TGCGCCAGCAGCTTAGAGGGGGAGTACAATGAGCAGTTCTTC; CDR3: CASSLEGEYNEQFF
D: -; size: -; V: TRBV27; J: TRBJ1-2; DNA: TGTGCCAGCAGTTTTTCTGGGACACCCTATGGCTACACCTTC; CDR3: CASSFSGTPYGYTF
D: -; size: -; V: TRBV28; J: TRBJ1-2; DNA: TGTGCCAGCAGTTTAACCAGCCAGGGCTATGGCTACACCTTC; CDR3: CASSLTSQGYGYTF
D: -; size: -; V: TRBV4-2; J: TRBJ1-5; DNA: TGTGCCAGCAGCCAAGATTCGGGAAGCAATCAGCCCCAGCATTTT; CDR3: CASSQDSGSNQPQHF
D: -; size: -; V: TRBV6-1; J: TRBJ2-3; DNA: TGTGCCAGCAAGCCGGGACATTCCACAGATACGCAGTATTTT; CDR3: CASKPGHSTDTQYF
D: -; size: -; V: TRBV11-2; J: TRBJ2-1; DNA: TGTGCCAGCAGCTTTCTGACTAGTTCCTCCTACAATGAGCAGTTCTTC; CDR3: CASSFLTSSSYNEQFF
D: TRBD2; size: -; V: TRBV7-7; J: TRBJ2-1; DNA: TGTGCTAGCAGCTTGGGGCTAGCGGCGCCTTACAATGAGCAGTTCTTC; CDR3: CASSLGLAAPYNEQFF
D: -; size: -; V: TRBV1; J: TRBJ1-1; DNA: TGCACCAGCAGCCAAGGAGCGTTAGACAGGAACACTGAAGCTTTCTTT; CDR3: CTSSQGALDRNTEAFF
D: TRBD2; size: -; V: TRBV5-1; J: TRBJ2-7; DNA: TGCGCCAGCAGCGCTGGGACTAGCGGGGTCTACGAGCAGTACTTC; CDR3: CASSAGTSGVYEQYF
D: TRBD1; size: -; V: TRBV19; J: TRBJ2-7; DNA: TGTGCCAGTAGCGATACCGGGACAGGGTTCAACGAGCAGTACTTC; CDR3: CASSDTGTGFNEQYF
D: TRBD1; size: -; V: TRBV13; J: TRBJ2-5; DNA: TGTGCCAGCAGTACCACAGGGGAAGAGACCCAGTACTTC; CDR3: CASSTTGEETQYF
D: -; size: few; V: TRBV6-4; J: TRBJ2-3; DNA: TGTGCCAGCAGTATCGACTGGGGGGCAGATACGCAGTATTTT; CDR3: CASSIDWGADTQYF